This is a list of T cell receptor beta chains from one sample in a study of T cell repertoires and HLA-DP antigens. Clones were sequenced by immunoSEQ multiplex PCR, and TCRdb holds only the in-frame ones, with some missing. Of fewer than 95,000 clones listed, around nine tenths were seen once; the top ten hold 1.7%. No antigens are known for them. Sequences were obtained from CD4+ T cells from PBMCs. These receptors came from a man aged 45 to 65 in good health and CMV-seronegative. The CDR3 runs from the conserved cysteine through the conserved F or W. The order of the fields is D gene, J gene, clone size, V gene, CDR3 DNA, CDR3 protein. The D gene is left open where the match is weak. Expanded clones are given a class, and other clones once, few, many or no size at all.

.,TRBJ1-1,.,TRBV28,TGTGCCAGCAGTTTATTGGGGCCGGCGGGAGCTTTCTTT,CASSLLGPAGAFF
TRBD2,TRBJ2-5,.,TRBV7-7,TGTGCTAGCAGCCACCGGGAGGGTGGGGAGACCCAGTACTTC,CASSHREGGETQYF
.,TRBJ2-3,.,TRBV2,TGTGCCAGCAGTATTATGGCTTACACAGATACGCAGTATTTT,CASSIMAYTDTQYF
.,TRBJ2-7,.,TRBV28,TGTGCCAGTCAAAGGGGGGGAGCTGGTGAGCAGTACTTC,CASQRGGAGEQYF
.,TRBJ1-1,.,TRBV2,TGTGCCAGCAGTGAACAGGGATACACTGAAGCTTTCTTT,CASSEQGYTEAFF
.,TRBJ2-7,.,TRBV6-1,TGTGCCAGCAGTTCCCGGGCCTCATCCTACGAGCAGTACTTC,CASSSRASSYEQYF
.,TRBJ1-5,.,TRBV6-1,TGTGCCAGCAGTGACGATAGCAATCAGCCCCAGCATTTT,CASSDDSNQPQHF
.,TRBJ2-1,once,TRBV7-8,TGTGCCAGCTCCCCGACCGAGGGAGCTAGCGGCGAAGGGGGATACAATGAGCAGTTCTTC,CASSPTEGASGEGGYNEQFF
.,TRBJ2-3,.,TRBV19,TGTGCCAGTAGTATATCTGTCACAGATACGCAGTATTTT,CASSISVTDTQYF
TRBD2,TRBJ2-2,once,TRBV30,TGTGCCTGGACTCCAACAACACTAGCGGGAGTCCGGGAGCTGTTTTTT,CAWTPTTLAGVRELFF
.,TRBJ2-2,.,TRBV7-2,TGTGCCAGCAGCTTAGAGTTGGCTAGCGTTACCGGGGAGCTGTTTTTT,CASSLELASVTGELFF
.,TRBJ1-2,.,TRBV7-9,TGTGCCAGCAGCTTAGCGAATGACTATGGCTACACCTTC,CASSLANDYGYTF
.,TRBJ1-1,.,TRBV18,TGTGCCAGCTCAGACAGGATAATGAACACTGAAGCTTTCTTT,CASSDRIMNTEAFF
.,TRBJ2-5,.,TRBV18,TGTGCCAGCTCGCGGGGAGTTGGTGAGACCCAGTACTTC,CASSRGVGETQYF
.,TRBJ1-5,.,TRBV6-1,TGTGCCAGCAGGGACGGTCCCAATCAGCCCCAGCATTTT,CASRDGPNQPQHF
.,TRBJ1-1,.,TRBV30,TGTGCCTGGGATCGGGGGGGTACTGAAGCTTTCTTT,CAWDRGGTEAFF
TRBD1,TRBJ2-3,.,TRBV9,TGTGCCAGCAGCTCTACCCCGGGACAGGGAACAGATACGCAGTATTTT,CASSSTPGQGTDTQYF
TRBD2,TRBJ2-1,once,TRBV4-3,TGCGCCAGCAGCCAAGAAGCGGGGACTTCGGAGTTCTTC,CASSQEAGTSEFF
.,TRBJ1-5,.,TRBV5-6,TGTGCCAGCAGCCTTAGTGGGTGGAATAGCAATCAGCCCCAGCATTTT,CASSLSGWNSNQPQHF
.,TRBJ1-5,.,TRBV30,TGTGCCTGGAGTGTAAACACGGGGAATCAGCCCCAGCATTTT,CAWSVNTGNQPQHF